The source of this T cell receptor (beta chain) is a study of blood T cell repertoires in COVID-19 (dated by TCRdb to the early 2020s). Looking at the study overall: Collaborator samples came from the United States, Italy and Spain and covered acute and convalescent phases of COVID-19. The repertoires were released in a freely available public database meant as a resource for research on the immune response to SARS-CoV-2. Sample metadata almost always included a de-identified subject ID, COVID-19 status, age in years and sex. The samples were drawn from the first 160 participants of the ongoing ImmuneRACE study and from over a thousand subjects provided by 6 global collaborators. The dataset comprised deeply sampled blood TCRbeta repertoires from subjects exposed to, actively infected with, or recovered from COVID-19. HLA class I and class II types, where available, came from metadata supplied by the sample provider rather than from assay-based typing. The material from the prospective study consisted of cDNA or gDNA derived from T cells, B-cell-depleted T cells, or PBMCs.

Results and caveats for the whole study, not just this receptor: How much clinical and demographic metadata was included differed by source and by participant, and the metadata was provided uncurated.

The germline V gene encodes CDR1 MNHEY and CDR2 SMNVEV (reference sequence). V and J lose 3 bases and 11 bases, and a span of 16 bases separates them. Counted from cysteine to phenylalanine, this CDR3 has 13 amino acids. The entry retains the CDR3 DNA only, 39 bases that are in frame from base 1. This clone was found a few times. The specificity of this receptor is unknown. No much larger clone exists at a distance of one base, and base qualities are not known. At one collaborating source in Seattle, patients were enrolled during active infection and were followed longitudinally through the course of disease. Whole blood was collected in K2EDTA tubes by collaborating institutions according to the institutions' own protocols. For TCRbeta analysis, collaborators shipped samples in one of three forms: frozen whole blood, isolated PBMCs, or DNA extracted from either of those sample types. TCRbeta CDR3 regions were amplified from genomic DNA using the immunoSEQ Assay, a bias-controlled multiplex PCR. The authors' pipeline ran thus. The number of nucleated cells in each sample was estimated from the amplification of reference gene primers within the assay. To quantify the absolute abundance of each unique TCRbeta CDR3 rearrangement, sequence reads were collapsed and filtered. Productive Simpson clonality was computed per sample as the square root of Simpson's diversity index over productive rearrangements. As stored in TCRdb, this immuneACCESS dataset retains in-frame rearrangements with V and J assigned. A fraction of the clones does not appear; measured against another copy, unresolved V genes explain less than half of the discrepancy, and the remainder lacks a known reason. D and trimming were read from the DNA, whereas the V and J calls and clone size are those reported in that table. The sample profile shows 540,000 or so clones; 85% to 90% of them were found once. The top ten clonotypes cover less than 9.5% of the sample.

This receptor chain uses TRBV27 and TRBJ1-1, with the D gene not clear enough to name. Material: peripheral blood. The receptor's source is a woman in her 50s with COVID-19, enrolled during active disease. The CDR3 protein is CASSLPPPSRAFF. The DNA sequence follows: TGTGCCAGCAGTTTGCCCCCCCCAAGCCGGGCTTTCTTT.